Shown below are 27 T cell receptor beta chains from a single sample sequenced in a study of blood T cell repertoires in COVID-19. Assay: immunoSEQ multiplex PCR; the TCRdb copy retains only in-frame clones and omits some. The repertoire has about 110,000 clones, 83% of them found once; the top ten carry about 18%. Input material: peripheral blood. The receptors were sampled from an older woman with acute or convalescent COVID-19.

This clone was picked up a small number of times. V gene TRBV3-1 (or the pseudogene TRBV3-2) combines with J gene TRBJ1-2; tentative D call: TRBD1 (5 bases). V was cut by 3 bases and J by 7 bases, with 12 bases left in between. This CDR3 contains 13 residues. Germline CDR1 LGHDT, CDR2 YNNKEL (reference sequence). The CDR3 DNA is TGTGCCAGCAGCCACGACAGACGGTCTGGCTACACCTTC. Its protein product is CASSHDRRSGYTF.

This chain links TRBV6-5 with TRBJ1-2; the D gene is possibly TRBD1 (6 bases). CDR1 is MNHEY, CDR2 SVGAGI, per germline. The CDR3 totals 15 residues. V lost 4 bases and J 0 bases, leaving 12 bases between the germline ends. The CDR3: CASSSEGGPNYGYTF. DNA of the CDR3: TGTGCCAGCAGTTCGGAGGGGGGGCCTAACTATGGCTACACCTTC.

The chain couples TRBV7-2 to TRBJ1-1; D may be TRBD1 (6 bases). The CDR3 spans 17 residues. Germline V lookup: CDR1 SGHTA, CDR2 FQGNSA. V lost 1 base to trimming and J lost 1 base, with 16 bases between them. This CDR3 reads CASSLGDIPRRNTEAFF. The DNA of the CDR3 is TGTGCCAGCAGCTTAGGGGACATCCCCCGGAGGAACACTGAAGCTTTCTTT.

The table lists this clone with a few counts. The chain combines TRBV5-1 with TRBJ2-4; TRBD2 aligns across 7 bases. The CDR3 contains 14 residues. Germline loops: CDR1 SGHRS, CDR2 YFSETQ. The trim removed 5 bases at V and 0 bases at J, leaving 2 bases unmatched. The CDR3 here is CASRGGEAKNIQYF. Here the CDR3 DNA reads TGCGCCAGCAGGGGAGGGGAAGCCAAAAACATTCAGTACTTC. The full variable domain, in which reference TRBV5-1 and TRBJ2-4 provide the parts outside the CDR3, is KAGVTQTPRYLIKTRGQQVTLSCSPISGHRSVSWYQQTPGQGLQFLFEYFSETQRNKGNFPGRFSGRQFSNSRSEMNVSTLELGDSALYLCASRGGEAKNIQYFGAGTRLSVL.

The chain recombines TRBV18 with TRBJ2-4; possibly TRBD1 for D (5 bases). Germline lookup yields CDR1 KGHSH and CDR2 LQKENI. Trimming took 0 bases from V and 0 from J, leaving 6 bases between them. The CDR3 is 15 amino acids. For the CDR3, the DNA is TGTGCCAGCTCACCACCGGGGCTAGCCAAAAACATTCAGTACTTC. Protein: CASSPPGLAKNIQYF.

J is TRBJ1-4 and V is TRBV27, with 8 bases identical to TRBD1. J lost 8 bases, V lost 4 bases, and 6 bases had no gene match. This CDR3 region has 14 residues. The V gene's germline CDR1 is MNHEY and CDR2 SMNVEV (reference sequence). The DNA of the CDR3 is TGTGCCAGCAGTTGGACAGGGTCGAGCGAAAAACTGTTTTTT. Protein product: CASSWTGSSEKLFF.

The rearrangement uses TRBV18 and TRBJ1-1; 7 nucleotides align to TRBD1. Germline CDR1 KGHSH, CDR2 LQKENI. After removal of 7 bases from V and 1 base from J, the junction contained 6 bases not matched to a gene. This CDR3 contains 14 residues. The CDR3 loop reads CASFDRAANTEAFF. The CDR3, as DNA: TGTGCCAGCTTCGACAGGGCGGCGAACACTGAAGCTTTCTTT. Based on the CDR3 plus reference TRBV18 and TRBJ1-1, the full variable domain is NAGVMQNPRHLVRRRGQEARLRCSPMKGHSHVYWYRQLPEEGLKFMVYLQKENIIDESGMPKERFSAEFPKEGPSILRIQQVVRGDSAAYFCASFDRAANTEAFFGQGTRLTVV.

The chain carries TRBV5-1 and TRBJ2-5, with TRBD1 as a possible D gene (7 bases). This CDR3 is built from 15 residues. CDR1 is SGHRS, CDR2 YFSETQ, per germline. Between the trimmed V and J ends, which lost 3 bases and 4 bases, there was a span of 16 bases. Here the CDR3 reads CASSSAGGLSETQYF. The CDR3 DNA reads as TGCGCCAGCAGCTCAGCAGGGGGGTTATCAGAGACCCAGTACTTC.

The chain joins TRBV7-3 to TRBJ1-2; D unresolved. This CDR3 is built from 17 residues. V was cut by 4 bases and J by 6 bases, with 24 bases left in between. The germline gives CDR1 SGHTA, CDR2 FQGTGA. CDR3 coding DNA: TGTGCCAGCAGCTCACGGGCTTACGGGGAAAGAAAAAATGGCTACACCTTC. It yields the protein CASSSRAYGERKNGYTF.

V is TRBV30 and J is TRBJ1-5; D uncertain. Germline CDR1 is GTSNPN and CDR2 is SVGIG (reference sequence). This CDR3 contains 14 residues. Trimming cost V 1 base and J 4 bases, with 11 bases left between them. This chain's CDR3 is CAWSGESGNQPQHF. The CDR3 DNA sequence: TGTGCCTGGAGTGGAGAGTCGGGGAATCAGCCCCAGCATTTT.

The chain couples TRBV29-1 to TRBJ1-1, with 8 bases aligning to TRBD1. This CDR3 has 12 residues. Germline V gene data show CDR1 as SQVTM and CDR2 as ANQGSEA. J lost 5 bases, V lost 7 bases, and 6 bases had no gene match. The CDR3, as DNA: TGCAGCGGCGGACAGGGCGGGACTGAAGCTTTCTTT. This translates into CSGGQGGTEAFF. The whole variable domain, filled in from reference TRBV29-1 and TRBJ1-1, reads SAVISQKPSRDICQRGTSLTIQCQVDSQVTMMFWYRQQPGQSLTLIATANQGSEATYESGFVIDKFPISRPNLTFSTLTVSNMSPEDSSIYLCSGGQGGTEAFFGQGTRLTVV.

The V call is TRBV5-1, the J call TRBJ2-7; D might be TRBD1 (5 bases). Trimming removed 0 bases at V and 3 bases at J, with 13 bases between. The CDR3 consists of 15 residues. Germline V gene data show CDR1 as SGHRS and CDR2 as YFSETQ. The DNA for the CDR3 is TGCGCCAGCAGCTTGGAGCCGTGGGGCGGCTACGAGCAGTACTTC. This gives the protein CASSLEPWGGYEQYF.

The rearrangement joins TRBV28 to TRBJ2-7; 12 bases fit TRBD1. Germline V gene data show CDR1 as MDHEN and CDR2 as SYDVKM. CDR3 length: 16 residues. V trimming: 3 bases; J trimming: 7 bases; junction bases outside the gene matches: 10. This CDR3 reads CASSLRPGTGGWEQYF. In DNA form, the CDR3 reads TGTGCCAGCAGTTTGCGGCCGGGGACAGGGGGCTGGGAGCAGTACTTC. Supplemented by reference TRBV28 and TRBJ2-7, the full variable domain reads DVKVTQSSRYLVKRTGEKVFLECVQDMDHENMFWYRQDPGLGLRLIYFSYDVKMKEKGDIPEGYSVSREKKERFSLILESASTNQTSMYLCASSLRPGTGGWEQYFGPGTRLTVT.

The chain recombines TRBV6-5 with TRBJ2-7; 8 nucleotides align to TRBD1. Germline V gene data show CDR1 as MNHEY and CDR2 as SVGAGI. The length of the CDR3 is 14 residues. With 6 bases clipped from V and 3 bases from J, the junction kept 7 bases outside the gene matches. The CDR3, as DNA: TGTGCCAGCAGACAGCGACAGGGGTACTACGAGCAGTACTTC. Amino acid sequence: CASRQRQGYYEQYF.

The gene calls are TRBV10-3 and TRBJ2-3; 11 nucleotides match TRBD2. The V segment lost 11 bases and the J segment 2 bases; nucleotides outside the gene matches: 6. Germline V gives CDR1 ENHRY, CDR2 SYGVKD. The CDR3 runs 14 residues. CDR3 DNA: TGTGCCCACTTTAGCGGGAGGGTCACAGATACGCAGTATTTT. Translated: CAHFSGRVTDTQYF.

V usage is TRBV5-1 and J usage is TRBJ2-1; a weak D match, TRBD1 (5 bases). In germline, CDR1 is SGHRS, CDR2 YFSETQ. This CDR3 has 15 residues. V lost 1 base to trimming and J lost 4 bases, with 12 bases between them. CDR3 residues: CASSLSIRGYNEQFF. The CDR3 bases are TGCGCCAGCAGCTTGTCCATAAGGGGATACAATGAGCAGTTCTTC.

The chain carries TRBV6-5 and TRBJ2-7; 9 bases are shared with TRBD2. This CDR3 spans 14 amino acids. CDR1 and CDR2 from the germline V gene are MNHEY and SVGAGI. V trimming: 6 bases; J trimming: 2 bases; junction bases outside the gene matches: 5. CDR3 sequence (DNA): TGTGCCAGCAGCAAACTAGCGGGTCCCTACGAGCAGTACTTC. Protein product: CASSKLAGPYEQYF.

The genes are TRBV28 and TRBJ2-7, with 7 bases identical to TRBD1. The V gene's germline CDR1 is MDHEN and CDR2 SYDVKM. The CDR3 consists of 14 residues. V was pared by 10 bases and J by 2 bases, with 11 bases of the junction left unmatched. CDR3: CATRLTGVAYEQYF. DNA for the CDR3: TGTGCCACGAGACTAACAGGGGTTGCCTACGAGCAGTACTTC.

The J gene is TRBJ2-2, the V gene TRBV3-1 (or the pseudogene TRBV3-2); D call uncertain. The CDR3 runs to 12 residues. CDR1 and CDR2 (germline): LGHDT, YNNKEL (reference sequence). V was trimmed by 0 bases and J by 7 bases, leaving 3 bases between them. The CDR3 sequence: CASSQDLGELFF. CDR3 DNA: TGTGCCAGCAGCCAAGATCTCGGGGAGCTGTTTTTT.

This clone occurred once. CDR3 nucleotides: TGTGCCAGCAGTTTAGCAGGCGGTGAGCAGTTCTTC. Encoded protein: CASSLAGGEQFF. The rearrangement uses TRBV12-3 or TRBV12-4 and TRBJ2-1, with D hard to call. This CDR3 contains 12 residues. V was shortened by 0 bases and J by 9 bases, with 6 bases between the two germline ends.

The V and J genes are TRBV28 and TRBJ1-3; D might be TRBD1 (5 bases). CDR1 and CDR2 from the germline V gene are MDHEN and SYDVKM. The CDR3 contains 16 residues. Trimming cost V 4 bases and J 0 bases, with 13 bases left between them. For the CDR3, the DNA is TGTGCCAGCAGTTGGGGGGGTAGTTTCTCTGGAAACACCATATATTTT. It codes for CASSWGGSFSGNTIYF.

V usage is TRBV6-2 or TRBV6-3 and J usage is TRBJ1-2, with D unresolved. V lost 5 bases, J lost 8 bases, and 18 bases lay in between. The CDR3 runs to 14 residues. CDR1 is MNHEY and CDR2 is SVGEGT in the germline V gene. Here the CDR3 DNA reads TGTGCCAGCAGTCGCCCGGGAAACCACCCCGGCTACACCTTC. The encoded protein is CASSRPGNHPGYTF.

The J gene is TRBJ2-7, the V gene TRBV3-1 (or the pseudogene TRBV3-2), with 10 bases matching TRBD2. CDR1 and CDR2 (germline): LGHDT, YNNKEL (reference sequence). Trimming removed 3 bases from V and 2 bases from J; junction bases left unmatched: 16. The CDR3 has 19 amino acids. The CDR3 nucleotides are TGTGCCAGCAGCCATGATACTAGCGGGATCCATCCAAGGGCCTACGAGCAGTACTTC. Encoded protein: CASSHDTSGIHPRAYEQYF.

Only a few counts were recorded for this clone. J is TRBJ2-2 and V is TRBV2; TRBD1 might be the D (5 bases). CDR1 and CDR2 from the germline V gene are SNHLY and FYNNEI. V was clipped by 3 bases and J by 5 bases, with 10 bases between them. CDR3 length equals 14 residues. CDR3 sequence reads: CASSDRVGTGELFF. CDR3 in DNA: TGTGCCAGCAGTGACAGGGTTGGGACCGGGGAGCTGTTTTTT.

The chain is built from TRBV30 and TRBJ1-3; no clear D. The CDR3 runs to 14 residues. From germline, CDR1 is GTSNPN and CDR2 SVGIG (reference sequence). Trimming pared 7 bases from V and 0 bases from J, leaving 13 bases between. CDR3 DNA sequence: TGTGCCTCCCCGGGAGTGCCCTCTGGAAACACCATATATTTT. It encodes CASPGVPSGNTIYF.

This chain uses TRBV2 with TRBJ1-6; no reliable D call. Germline assignment: CDR1 SNHLY and CDR2 FYNNEI. Trimming removed 10 bases from V and 9 bases from J, with 16 bases in between. The CDR3 loop spans 13 amino acids. CDR3 nucleotide sequence: TGTGCCACAACGGGAGGAGGGCCTTCACCCCTCCACTTT. Protein: CATTGGGPSPLHF.

This clone was seen once. The chain employs TRBV5-1 and TRBJ2-6, with a weak D call TRBD1 (5 bases). The CDR3 totals 17 residues. The V gene's germline CDR1 is SGHRS and CDR2 YFSETQ. V dropped 0 bases and J dropped 0 bases, with 10 bases sitting between them. The CDR3 region is CASSLDQGYSGANVLTF. CDR3 DNA sequence: TGCGCCAGCAGCTTGGATCAGGGATACTCTGGGGCCAACGTCCTGACTTTC.